These T cell receptor beta chains were read from a single sample in a study of blood T cell repertoires in COVID-19. Sequenced by immunoSEQ multiplex PCR; TCRdb stores in-frame clones only, minus some. The sample yields more than 65,000 clones, 75% to 85% seen once. The sample comprised peripheral blood. These receptors came from a woman aged 50 to 60 with acute or convalescent COVID-19. Both conserved end residues are part of each CDR3. Fields, in order: clone size, V gene, J gene, D gene, CDR3 DNA, CDR3 protein. The D gene is left open where the match is weak. Only some rows state a clone size, as once, few, many or a class for expanded clones.

.,TRBV18,TRBJ1-1,TRBD1,TGTGCCAGCTCACCGAGGGACAGGGTCCCATCTGAAGCTTTCTTT,CASSPRDRVPSEAFF
.,TRBV4-2,TRBJ1-1,.,TGTGCCAGCAGCCAAGTCGGGGACATGAACACTGAAGCTTTCTTT,CASSQVGDMNTEAFF
.,TRBV13,TRBJ2-2,TRBD2,TGTGCCAGCAGCCAATGGACTAGCGGGGTTTACAGCGGGGAGCTGTTTTTT,CASSQWTSGVYSGELFF
once,TRBV7-3,TRBJ1-6,.,TGTGCCAGCAGCTTGGGGCCGGATAATTCACCCCTCCACTTT,CASSLGPDNSPLHF
few,TRBV7-3,TRBJ2-6,.,TGTGCCAGCAGCCTGGGGGGTGGCTCTGGGGCCAACGTCCTGACTTTC,CASSLGGGSGANVLTF
.,TRBV10-3,TRBJ1-4,TRBD1,TGTGCCATCTCCCGGGACAGGGGTTCGACTAATGAAAAACTGTTTTTT,CAISRDRGSTNEKLFF
.,TRBV7-9,TRBJ2-4,.,TGTGCCAGTACAGGGCGCCCTAAAAACATTCAGTACTTC,CASTGRPKNIQYF
few,TRBV5-4,TRBJ2-1,TRBD2,TGTGCCAGCAGCTTGGGAGCGGGGGGATACAATGAGCAGTTCTTC,CASSLGAGGYNEQFF
.,TRBV7-9,TRBJ2-7,.,TGTGCCAGCAGCCCCCTGCCAGGGATCTACGAGCAGTACTTC,CASSPLPGIYEQYF
.,TRBV29-1,TRBJ1-3,.,TGCAGCGTCCTAAACTCTGGAAACACCATATATTTT,CSVLNSGNTIYF
.,TRBV27,TRBJ2-3,TRBD1,TGTGCCAGCAGTTCCCTCGGGACAGGGTCGGATACGCAGTATTTT,CASSSLGTGSDTQYF
.,TRBV28,TRBJ1-5,.,TGTGCCAGCAGTACCGGGGGTCAGCCCCAGCATTTT,CASSTGGQPQHF
.,TRBV7-9,TRBJ2-3,.,TGTGCCAGCAGCTCAGACAGGAGATCCCCAGATACGCAGTATTTT,CASSSDRRSPDTQYF
.,TRBV5-5,TRBJ1-1,.,TGTGCCAGCAGCCCCCGGGACACGAACACTGAAGCTTTCTTT,CASSPRDTNTEAFF
.,TRBV13,TRBJ2-1,TRBD2,TGTGCCAGCAGCGCCGGACTAGCGGGAGTTGAGCAGTTCTTC,CASSAGLAGVEQFF
.,TRBV24-1,TRBJ2-3,TRBD1,TGTGCCACCAGTGACCGGGGGACAGGGGGCATTACGCAGTATTTT,CATSDRGTGGITQYF
.,TRBV7-9,TRBJ2-1,TRBD1,TGTGCCAGCAGCTTAGCCACAGGGGGCTCCTACAATGAGCAGTTCTTC,CASSLATGGSYNEQFF
.,TRBV15,TRBJ1-6,TRBD1,TGTGCCACCAGCAGAGATTATGGGACAGGCTACACTAAAAGCGGGAATTCACCCCTCCACTTT,CATSRDYGTGYTKSGNSPLHF
few,TRBV7-3,TRBJ2-2,.,TGTGCCAGCAGCTTAACGCCTCCCCCGGGAAACACCGGGGAGCTGTTTTTT,CASSLTPPPGNTGELFF
.,TRBV3-1/TRBV3-2,TRBJ2-7,.,TGTGCCAGCAGCCAGGGACAATACGAGCAGTACTTC,CASSQGQYEQYF
.,TRBV4-3,TRBJ2-1,TRBD1,TGCGCCAGCAGCCTAACAGGGGCCCCATACAATGAGCAGTTCTTC,CASSLTGAPYNEQFF
once,TRBV4-2,TRBJ1-1,.,TGTGCCAGCAAGAATAGAGGGGGGAACACTGAAGCTTTCTTT,CASKNRGGNTEAFF
.,TRBV5-6,TRBJ2-3,.,TGTGCCAGCAGCTTTACGGGAATTGGCTCCCTCACAGATACGCAGTATTTT,CASSFTGIGSLTDTQYF
.,TRBV4-1,TRBJ1-2,.,TGCGCCAGCAGCCAACCAGGATGGTCACAGTCTAACTATGGCTACACCTTC,CASSQPGWSQSNYGYTF
few,TRBV2,TRBJ2-7,TRBD1,TGTGCCAGCAGCGGCGGACAGGGTTACGAGCAGTACTTC,CASSGGQGYEQYF
once,TRBV5-1,TRBJ1-3,TRBD1,TGCGCCAGCAGCCGCGCCCCAGGGACAGCTGGAAACACCATATATTTT,CASSRAPGTAGNTIYF
once,TRBV27,TRBJ2-2,.,TGTGCCAGCAGTGCCGCCGGGAAGCTGTTTTTT,CASSAAGKLFF
.,TRBV7-3,TRBJ2-3,TRBD2,TGTGCCAGCAGCTTGATAGCGGGGAGACCCGATACGCAGTATTTT,CASSLIAGRPDTQYF
few,TRBV3-1/TRBV3-2,TRBJ2-2,TRBD1,TGTGCCAGCAGCCAAGACGGGCAGGGGGCTGGGGAGCTGTTTTTT,CASSQDGQGAGELFF
.,TRBV7-2,TRBJ1-1,.,TGTGCCAGCGTGGCGAACACTGAAGCTTTCTTT,CASVANTEAFF
.,TRBV19,TRBJ1-4,.,TGTGCCAGTAGTTTTCCCAGGGGACCAACTAATGAAAAACTGTTTTTT,CASSFPRGPTNEKLFF
once,TRBV4-3,TRBJ1-1,.,TGCGCCAGCAGCCTGGGGCTGAACACTGAAGCTTTCTTT,CASSLGLNTEAFF
once,TRBV28,TRBJ1-4,TRBD1,TGTGCCAGCAGTCCTGGCCGGACAGGGGTAGAGGAAAAACTGTTTTTT,CASSPGRTGVEEKLFF
.,TRBV7-8,TRBJ1-6,.,TGTGCCAGCAGCTTAGGACAGGAAAATTCACCCCTCCACTTT,CASSLGQENSPLHF
.,TRBV5-1,TRBJ1-1,.,TGCGCCAGCAGCTTGGCCCCCGGGAACACTGAAGCTTTCTTT,CASSLAPGNTEAFF
.,TRBV5-1,TRBJ2-3,TRBD2,TGCGCCAGCACCGCGAGCGGGGGGGGCACAGATACGCAGTATTTT,CASTASGGGTDTQYF
.,TRBV7-9,TRBJ2-3,TRBD2,TGTGCCAGCGGAAGAAGCGGGGCCCCAGATACGCAGTATTTT,CASGRSGAPDTQYF
.,TRBV5-1,TRBJ1-1,.,TGCGCCAGCAGCCAGGACACTCTGAACACTGAAGCTTTCTTT,CASSQDTLNTEAFF
.,TRBV7-9,TRBJ2-1,TRBD2,TGTGCCAGCAGCATAGGGGCTTCGGCGGGGGGGCAGTTCTTC,CASSIGASAGGQFF
.,TRBV6-5,TRBJ1-2,.,TGTGCCAGCAGGGAGGGCGGGGGCTATGGCTACACCTTC,CASREGGGYGYTF
.,TRBV7-2,TRBJ2-2,.,TGTGCCAGCAGCTTACAGTTAGCGTCGAACACCGGGGAGCTGTTTTTT,CASSLQLASNTGELFF